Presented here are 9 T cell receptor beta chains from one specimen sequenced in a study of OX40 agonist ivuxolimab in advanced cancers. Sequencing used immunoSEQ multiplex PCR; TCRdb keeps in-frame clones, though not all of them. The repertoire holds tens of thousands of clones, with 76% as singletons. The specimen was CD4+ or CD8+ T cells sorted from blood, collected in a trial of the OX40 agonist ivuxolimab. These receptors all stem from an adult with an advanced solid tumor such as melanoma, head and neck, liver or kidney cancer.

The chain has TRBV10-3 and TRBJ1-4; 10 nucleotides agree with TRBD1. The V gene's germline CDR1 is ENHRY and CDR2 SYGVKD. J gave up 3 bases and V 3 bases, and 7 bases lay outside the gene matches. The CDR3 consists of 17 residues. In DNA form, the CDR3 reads TGTGCCATCAGTGACGGGGACAGGGGATCAGCTAATGAAAAACTGTTTTTT. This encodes CAISDGDRGSANEKLFF.

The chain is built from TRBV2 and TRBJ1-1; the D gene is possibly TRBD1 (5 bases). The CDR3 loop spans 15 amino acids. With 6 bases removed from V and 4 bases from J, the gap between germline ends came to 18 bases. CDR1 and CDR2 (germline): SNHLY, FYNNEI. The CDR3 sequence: CASRLGRRGGTEAFF. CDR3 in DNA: TGTGCCAGCAGATTGGGACGTAGGGGAGGCACTGAAGCTTTCTTT.

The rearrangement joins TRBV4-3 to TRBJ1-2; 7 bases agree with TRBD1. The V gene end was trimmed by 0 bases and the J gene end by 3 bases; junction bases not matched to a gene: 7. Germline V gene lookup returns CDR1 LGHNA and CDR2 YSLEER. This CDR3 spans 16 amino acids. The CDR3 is CASSQDYRGADYGYTF. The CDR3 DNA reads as TGCGCCAGCAGCCAAGATTACAGGGGAGCTGACTATGGCTACACCTTC.

The chain's CDR3 is CASSDAPGYEQYF. DNA of the CDR3: TGCGCCAGCAGTGATGCGCCTGGGTACGAGCAGTACTTC. The chain uses TRBV10-2 and TRBJ2-7; no reliable D call. This CDR3 has 13 residues. Trimming took 3 bases from V and 4 from J, leaving 10 bases between them. Germline CDR1 is WSHSY and CDR2 is SAAADI.

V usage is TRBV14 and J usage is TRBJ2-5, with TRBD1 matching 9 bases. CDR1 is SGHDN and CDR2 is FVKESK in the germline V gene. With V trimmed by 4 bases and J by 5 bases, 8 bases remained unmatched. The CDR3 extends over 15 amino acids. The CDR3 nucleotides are TGTGCCAGCAGCCTTGGACAGGGGCCCTTCGAGACCCAGTACTTC. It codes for CASSLGQGPFETQYF.

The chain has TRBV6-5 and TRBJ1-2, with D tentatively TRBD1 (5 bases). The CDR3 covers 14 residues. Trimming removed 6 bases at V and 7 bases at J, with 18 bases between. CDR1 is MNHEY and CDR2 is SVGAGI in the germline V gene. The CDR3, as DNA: TGTGCCAGCAGGGAATCCAAGCATGGGGGTGGCTACACCTTC. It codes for CASRESKHGGGYTF.

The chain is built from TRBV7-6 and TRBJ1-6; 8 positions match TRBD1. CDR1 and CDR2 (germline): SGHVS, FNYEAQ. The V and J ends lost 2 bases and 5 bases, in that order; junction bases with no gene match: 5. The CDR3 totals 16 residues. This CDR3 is CASSLTPDRDNSPLHF. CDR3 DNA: TGTGCCAGCAGCTTAACGCCGGACAGGGATAATTCACCCCTCCACTTT.

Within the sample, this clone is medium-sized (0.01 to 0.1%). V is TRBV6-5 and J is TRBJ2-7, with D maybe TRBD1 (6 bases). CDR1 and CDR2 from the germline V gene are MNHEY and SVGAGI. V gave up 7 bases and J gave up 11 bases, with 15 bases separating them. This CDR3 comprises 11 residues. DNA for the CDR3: TGTGCCAGCAATCTACAGGGAATCGAGTACTTC. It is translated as CASNLQGIEYF.

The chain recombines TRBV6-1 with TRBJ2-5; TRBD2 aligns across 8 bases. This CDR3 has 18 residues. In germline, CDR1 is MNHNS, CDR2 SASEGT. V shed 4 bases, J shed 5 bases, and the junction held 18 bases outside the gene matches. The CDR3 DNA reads TGTGCCAGCAGTGGGGCCCTCTTCGGGGGGGCCGGTGGGGAGACCCAGTACTTC. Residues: CASSGALFGGAGGETQYF.